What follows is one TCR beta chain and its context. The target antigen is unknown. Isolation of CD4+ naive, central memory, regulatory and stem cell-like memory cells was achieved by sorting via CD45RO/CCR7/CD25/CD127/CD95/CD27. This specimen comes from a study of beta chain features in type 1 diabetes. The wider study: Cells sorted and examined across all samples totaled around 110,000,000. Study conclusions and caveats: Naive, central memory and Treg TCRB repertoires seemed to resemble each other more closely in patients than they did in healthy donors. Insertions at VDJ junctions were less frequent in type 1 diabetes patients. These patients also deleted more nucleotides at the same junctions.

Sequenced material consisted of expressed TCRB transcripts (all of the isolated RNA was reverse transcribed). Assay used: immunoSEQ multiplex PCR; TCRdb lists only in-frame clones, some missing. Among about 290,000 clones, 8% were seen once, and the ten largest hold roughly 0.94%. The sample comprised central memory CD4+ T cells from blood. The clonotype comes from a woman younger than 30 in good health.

The CDR3 nucleotides read TGTGCCAGCAGAACAGGGGAGCTGGGCCCAGCCAAAAACATTCAGTACTTC. Protein sequence: CASRTGELGPAKNIQYF. This chain uses TRBV2 with TRBJ2-4; 7 bases line up with TRBD1. Germline V gives CDR1 SNHLY, CDR2 FYNNEI. Trimming at V came to 6 bases and at J to 0 bases, leaving 11 bases not matched to a gene. The CDR3 has 17 amino acids.